The clone carrying this T cell receptor (beta chain) was seen once. The antigen remains undetermined. This sample was included in a study of siplizumab effects on memory and regulatory T cells. The CDR3 is made up of 16 amino acids. Germline CDR1 and CDR2: SEHNR and FQNEAQ (reference sequence). V was shortened by 5 bases and J by 0 bases, with 14 bases between the two germline ends. Researchers maintained the mixed lymphocyte reaction cells in coculture at 37°C for approximately six days. Findings and caveats of the study: Naive T cells seemed more diverse than memory cells; they also seemed major alloresponse contributors.

Clones were sequenced by immunoSEQ multiplex PCR, and TCRdb holds only the in-frame ones, with some missing. The top ten clones hold over 80% of a sample with roughly 5,300 clones, 50% of them seen once. The chain joins TRBV7-9 to TRBJ1-3; no clear D gene. Sequencing was performed on CFSE-low (dividing) CD8+ T cells sorted from an allogeneic mixed lymphocyte reaction. The TCR sequence derives from a human donor in good health; the cells came from an allogeneic mixed lymphocyte reaction. Some clones in this sample may be carry-over from other donors' samples. For the CDR3, the DNA is TGTGCCAGCAGCATAAACCACGACTCCTCTGGAAACACCATATATTTT. This gives the protein CASSINHDSSGNTIYF.